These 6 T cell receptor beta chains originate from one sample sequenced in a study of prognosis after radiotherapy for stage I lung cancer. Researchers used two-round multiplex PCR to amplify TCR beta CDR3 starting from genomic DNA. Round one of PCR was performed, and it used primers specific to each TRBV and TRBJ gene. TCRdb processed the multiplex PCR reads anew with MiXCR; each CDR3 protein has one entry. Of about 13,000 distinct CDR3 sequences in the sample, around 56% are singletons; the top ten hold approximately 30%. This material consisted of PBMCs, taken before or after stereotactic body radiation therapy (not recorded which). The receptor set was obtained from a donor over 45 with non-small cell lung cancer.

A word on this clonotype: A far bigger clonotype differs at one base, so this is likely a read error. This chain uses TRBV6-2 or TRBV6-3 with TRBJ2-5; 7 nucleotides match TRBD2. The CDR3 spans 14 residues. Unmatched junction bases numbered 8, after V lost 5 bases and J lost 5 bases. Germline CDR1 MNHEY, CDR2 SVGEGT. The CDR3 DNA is TGTGCCAGCAGTGGGCGGGGGTGGTGGGAGACCCAGTACTTC. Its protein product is CASSGRGWWETQYF.

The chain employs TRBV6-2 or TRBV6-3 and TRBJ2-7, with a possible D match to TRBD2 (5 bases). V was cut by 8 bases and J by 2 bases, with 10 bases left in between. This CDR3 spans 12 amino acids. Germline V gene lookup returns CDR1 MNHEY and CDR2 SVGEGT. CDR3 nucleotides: TGTGCCAGCTTCCAGGAGGCCTACGAGCAGTACTTC. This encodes CASFQEAYEQYF.

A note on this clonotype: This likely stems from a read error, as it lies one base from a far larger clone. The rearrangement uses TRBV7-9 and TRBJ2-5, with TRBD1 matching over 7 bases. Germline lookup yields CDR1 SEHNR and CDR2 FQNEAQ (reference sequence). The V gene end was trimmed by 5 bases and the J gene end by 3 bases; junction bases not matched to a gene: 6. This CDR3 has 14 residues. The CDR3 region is CASSGGQYKETQYF. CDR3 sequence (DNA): TGTGCCAGCAGCGGGGGACAGTACAAAGAGACCCAGTACTTC.

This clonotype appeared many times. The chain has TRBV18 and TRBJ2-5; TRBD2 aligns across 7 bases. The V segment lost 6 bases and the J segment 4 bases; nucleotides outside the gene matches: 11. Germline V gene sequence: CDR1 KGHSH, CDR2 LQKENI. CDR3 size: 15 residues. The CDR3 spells CASSLEASGGETQYF. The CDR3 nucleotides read TGTGCCAGCTCCCTCGAGGCTAGCGGCGGAGAGACCCAGTACTTC.

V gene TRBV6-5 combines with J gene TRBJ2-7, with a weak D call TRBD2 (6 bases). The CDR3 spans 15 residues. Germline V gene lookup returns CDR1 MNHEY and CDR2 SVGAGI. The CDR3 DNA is TGTCTCAGCAGTTACTCGTCAGGAGGGCTCTACGAGCAGTACTTC. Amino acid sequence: CLSSYSSGGLYEQYF.

CDR3: CASSLTSGGGLYNEQFF. Here the CDR3 DNA reads TGCGCCAGCAGCCTAACTAGCGGTGGGGGCCTTTACAATGAGCAGTTCTTC. This chain links TRBV5-1 with TRBJ2-1; 8 bases align to TRBD2. Losses at the gene ends were 4 bases for V and 4 bases for J; bases not matched to a gene: 13. The CDR3 contains 17 residues. Looked up from germline, CDR1 is SGHRS and CDR2 is YFSETQ.